The 10 T cell receptor beta chains presented below share a single source sample, sequenced in a study of spatial heterogeneity in lung cancer. Time point meaning: sample taken at primary tumor resection. The authors sequenced whole RNA from tumor, nontumor lung or frozen PBMC without sorting. One entry per CDR3 protein results from TCRdb running MiXCR on the 5' RACE reads. Found here are over 25,000 distinct CDR3 sequences, about 8.1% of them singletons; the top ten hold under 40%. This material consisted of PBMCs, taken at surgery. Receptors were obtained from a female donor with early-stage non-small cell lung cancer.

This clonotype was detected ten times or more. The chain recombines TRBV5-1 with TRBJ1-5; D not resolved. The CDR3 consists of 14 residues. Germline-derived CDR1 and CDR2 are SGHRS and YFSETQ. The V end was cut by 0 bases, the J end by 7 bases, with 11 bases between. The CDR3 spells CASSLAGVGQPQHF. CDR3 DNA: TGCGCCAGCAGCTTGGCGGGTGTCGGACAGCCCCAGCATTTT.

The chain combines TRBV12-3 or TRBV12-4 with TRBJ1-1, with TRBD1 as a possible D gene (5 bases). The CDR3 loop spans 13 amino acids. The V end lost 2 bases, the J end lost 6 bases, and 10 bases lay between the germline ends. CDR3 sequence (DNA): TGTGCCAGCAGTTTATCAGGGTGGGCTGAAGCTTTCTTT. Encoded protein: CASSLSGWAEAFF.

In its sample, this clonotype was seen many times. The chain uses TRBV7-8 and TRBJ2-6, with 15 bases fitting TRBD2. From germline, CDR1 is SGHVS and CDR2 FQNEAQ. V was pared by 5 bases and J by 3 bases, with 8 bases of the junction left unmatched. The CDR3 is made up of 19 amino acids. The chain's CDR3 is CASSLGTSGRSLGANVLTF. Here the CDR3 DNA reads TGTGCCAGCAGCCTGGGGACTAGCGGGAGGTCGCTTGGGGCCAACGTCCTGACTTTC.

V and J are TRBV12-3 or TRBV12-4 and TRBJ1-1; a possible D gene is TRBD1 (6 bases). Between the trimmed V and J ends, which lost 6 bases and 5 bases, there was a span of 16 bases. The CDR3 contains 14 residues. The CDR3 region has the DNA TGTGCCAGCAGCCCTGGGGGCGCGAGGACTGAAGCTTTCTTT. Translated, it gives CASSPGGARTEAFF.

The genes are TRBV29-1 and TRBJ2-3; D not certain. Trimming shortened V by 4 bases and J by 6 bases, and 11 bases separated the two germline ends. Germline-derived CDR1 and CDR2 are SQVTM and ANQGSEA. CDR3 length: 12 residues. The CDR3 DNA reads TGCAGCGTTGTAAGGGAAGGGGATACGCAGTATTTT. As protein: CSVVREGDTQYF.

This clonotype was detected ten times or more. The chain recombines TRBV30 with TRBJ2-7; D gene ambiguous. The CDR3 runs to 14 residues. Looked up from germline, CDR1 is GTSNPN and CDR2 is SVGIG (reference sequence). V was pared by 0 bases and J by 0 bases, with 9 bases between. CDR3 DNA sequence: TGTGCCTGGAGTGTACTGGCAAGCTCCTACGAGCAGTACTTC. Its translation is CAWSVLASSYEQYF. The entire variable domain, with the rest obtained from reference TRBV30 and TRBJ2-7, is as follows: SQTIHQWPATLVQPVGSPLSLECTVEGTSNPNLYWYRQAAGRGLQLLFYSVGIGQISSEVPQNLSASRPQDRQFILSSKKLLLSDSGFYLCAWSVLASSYEQYFGPGTRLTVT.

There are a few counts of this clonotype. Here the CDR3 reads CASSSVVGTFARGANVLTF. The CDR3 DNA is TGTGCCAGCAGTTCGGTGGTGGGGACCTTTGCGAGAGGGGCCAACGTCCTGACTTTC. The chain recombines TRBV28 with TRBJ2-6, with D perhaps given as TRBD1 or TRBD2 (5 bases each). CDR3 length equals 19 residues. Germline lookup yields CDR1 MDHEN and CDR2 SYDVKM. V was shortened by 4 bases and J by 4 bases, with 23 bases between the two germline ends.

This clonotype showed up many times. The chain uses TRBV7-6 and TRBJ2-2; TRBD2 matches at 8 bases. The CDR3 runs 14 residues. Germline V CDR1 and CDR2: SGHVS, FNYEAQ. V gave up 5 bases and J gave up 5 bases; unmatched junction bases: 4. CDR3 bases: TGTGCCAGCAGCCCGGGACTAGGGACCGGGGAGCTGTTTTTT. Its translation is CASSPGLGTGELFF.

This clonotype occurred many times. V and J are TRBV7-9 and TRBJ1-1; TRBD1 aligns across 7 bases. The CDR3 runs 15 residues. The germline gives CDR1 SEHNR, CDR2 FQNEAQ (reference sequence). J lost 1 base, V lost 2 bases, and 4 bases had no gene match. Written as DNA, the CDR3 is TGTGCCAGCAGCTTAAAGGACAGGAGGAACACTGAAGCTTTCTTT. Translating it yields CASSLKDRRNTEAFF.

This clonotype was seen at least ten times. V and J are TRBV21-1 and TRBJ2-3. TRBV21-1 is designated a pseudogene. There are 13 residues in the CDR3. In nucleotides, the CDR3 is TGTGCCAGCAGCAAAGGGCCGACAGATACGCAGTATTTT. This sequence encodes CASSKGPTDTQYF.